A selection of T cell receptor beta chains follows, all from one sample in a study of T cell repertoires in cytomegalovirus infection. TCRdb processed the reads anew with MiXCR; each CDR3 protein has one entry. The table shows some 150,000 distinct CDR3 sequences, with 23% occurring only once. Material for sequencing was PBMCs. These receptors were collected from a human donor in good health (CMV status not recorded). Some clones in this sample may be carry-over from other donors' samples. Each CDR3 is given with its conserved first and last residue. Fields, in order: D gene, J gene, V gene, CDR3 length, CDR3 protein. D genes are given only for firm matches.

D: .
J: TRBJ2-3
V: TRBV7-9
length: 15
CDR3: CASSLVGGRADTQYF

D: .
J: TRBJ1-4
V: TRBV19
length: 16
CDR3: CASRRGWGGTNEKLFF

D: TRBD1
J: TRBJ2-7
V: TRBV7-2
length: 13
CDR3: CASGDRGLSEQYF

D: .
J: TRBJ1-1
V: TRBV6-2/TRBV6-3
length: 13
CDR3: CASSYRGWGEAFF

D: .
J: TRBJ2-2
V: TRBV2
length: 16
CDR3: CASSPQTGSYTGELFF

D: TRBD1
J: TRBJ2-4
V: TRBV20-1
length: 10
CDR3: CSAGGQGQYF

D: TRBD2
J: TRBJ2-7
V: TRBV4-1
length: 16
CDR3: CASSQDRSSGTYEQYF

D: TRBD1
J: TRBJ1-1
V: TRBV28
length: 12
CDR3: CASNYGTDEAFF

D: TRBD2
J: TRBJ2-5
V: TRBV20-1
length: 16
CDR3: CSARDSSSGIKETQYF

D: TRBD1
J: TRBJ2-7
V: TRBV20-1
length: 12
CDR3: CSAWDSTYEQYF

D: .
J: TRBJ1-1
V: TRBV6-5
length: 16
CDR3: CASSPQTHDRKPEAFF

D: TRBD1
J: TRBJ1-1
V: TRBV28
length: 18
CDR3: CASSLQRPGQGMNTEAFF

D: .
J: TRBJ1-6
V: TRBV7-2
length: 14
CDR3: CASSLAPQGSPLHF

D: .
J: TRBJ1-5
V: TRBV19
length: 16
CDR3: CASSIWEGQPNQPQHF

D: .
J: TRBJ2-2
V: TRBV7-8
length: 15
CDR3: CASRFAGPHTGELFF

D: .
J: TRBJ2-6
V: TRBV7-2
length: 15
CDR3: CASSLSGAGANVLTF

D: TRBD1
J: TRBJ1-2
V: TRBV20-1
length: 13
CDR3: CSAWDRVSTGYTF

D: .
J: TRBJ2-7
V: TRBV7-8
length: 15
CDR3: CASSLVGADAYEQYF

D: TRBD1
J: TRBJ2-3
V: TRBV10-3
length: 14
CDR3: CAIGGQGVTDTQYF

D: TRBD1
J: TRBJ1-5
V: TRBV7-6
length: 14
CDR3: CASSSGQGAQPQHF

D: .
J: TRBJ1-6
V: TRBV6-5
length: 14
CDR3: CASSAEGNNSPLHF

D: .
J: TRBJ1-1
V: TRBV4-3
length: 15
CDR3: CASSQDRGSDTEAFF

D: TRBD1
J: TRBJ2-7
V: TRBV27
length: 16
CDR3: CASSSYGTGASYEQYF

D: .
J: TRBJ1-6
V: TRBV5-4
length: 13
CDR3: CASSPGPLFTLHF

D: .
J: TRBJ2-7
V: TRBV2
length: 16
CDR3: CASSAIDPTIGGEQYF

D: .
J: TRBJ2-2
V: TRBV7-3
length: 14
CDR3: CASSPRVTTGELFF

D: .
J: TRBJ2-2
V: TRBV5-4
length: 15
CDR3: CASTSGSPRAGELFF

D: .
J: TRBJ2-7
V: TRBV20-1
length: 13
CDR3: CSARVRSSYEQYF

D: .
J: TRBJ2-1
V: TRBV7-9
length: 15
CDR3: CASSPRSSSYNEQFF

D: .
J: TRBJ2-6
V: TRBV7-6
length: 15
CDR3: CASSSPVGGANVLTF

D: TRBD1
J: TRBJ1-2
V: TRBV7-6
length: 14
CDR3: CASSLDRGHGGYTF

D: .
J: TRBJ1-2
V: TRBV7-6
length: 14
CDR3: CASSPSRGEAGYTF

D: TRBD1
J: TRBJ2-7
V: TRBV7-8
length: 16
CDR3: CASSLVPRGQAYEQYF

D: TRBD1
J: TRBJ1-1
V: TRBV7-2
length: 17
CDR3: CASSLLRTGRMNTEAFF

D: .
J: TRBJ1-1
V: TRBV12-5
length: 13
CDR3: CASGLTGTPEAFF

D: .
J: TRBJ1-2
V: TRBV27
length: 14
CDR3: CASSPLWGTYGYTF

D: TRBD1
J: TRBJ2-5
V: TRBV14
length: 14
CDR3: CASRQNRGSETQYF

D: .
J: TRBJ2-2
V: TRBV7-9
length: 16
CDR3: CASSLAGLANTGELFF

D: .
J: TRBJ2-6
V: TRBV6-2/TRBV6-3
length: 19
CDR3: CASSSRLAEGDSGANVLTF

D: TRBD2
J: TRBJ2-7
V: TRBV27
length: 15
CDR3: CASSLYSGASYEQYF

D: TRBD2
J: TRBJ2-1
V: TRBV28
length: 12
CDR3: CASSSTSGIGFF

D: .
J: TRBJ2-3
V: TRBV30
length: 10
CDR3: CAWMKDTQYF

D: .
J: TRBJ1-5
V: TRBV6-2/TRBV6-3
length: 14
CDR3: CASSSGRRNQPQHF

D: TRBD1
J: TRBJ2-7
V: TRBV28
length: 16
CDR3: CASSLDLGQGPYEQYF